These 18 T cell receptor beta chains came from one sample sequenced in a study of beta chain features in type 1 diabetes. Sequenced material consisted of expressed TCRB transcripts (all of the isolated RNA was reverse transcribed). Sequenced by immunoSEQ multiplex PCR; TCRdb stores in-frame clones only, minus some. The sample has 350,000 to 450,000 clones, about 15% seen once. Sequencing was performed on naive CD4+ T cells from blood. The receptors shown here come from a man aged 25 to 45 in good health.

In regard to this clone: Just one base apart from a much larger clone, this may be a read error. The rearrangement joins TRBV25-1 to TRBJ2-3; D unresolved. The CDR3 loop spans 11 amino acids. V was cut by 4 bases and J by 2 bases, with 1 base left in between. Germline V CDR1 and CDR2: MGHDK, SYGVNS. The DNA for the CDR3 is TGTGCCAGCAGTGCCACAGATACGCAGTATTTT. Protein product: CASSATDTQYF.

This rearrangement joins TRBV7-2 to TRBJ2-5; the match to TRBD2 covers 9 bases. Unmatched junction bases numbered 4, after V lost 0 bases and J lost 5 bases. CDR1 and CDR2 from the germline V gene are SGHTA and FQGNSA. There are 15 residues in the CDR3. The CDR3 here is CASSLALAGRETQYF. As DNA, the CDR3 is TGTGCCAGCAGCTTAGCTCTAGCGGGGCGGGAGACCCAGTACTTC.

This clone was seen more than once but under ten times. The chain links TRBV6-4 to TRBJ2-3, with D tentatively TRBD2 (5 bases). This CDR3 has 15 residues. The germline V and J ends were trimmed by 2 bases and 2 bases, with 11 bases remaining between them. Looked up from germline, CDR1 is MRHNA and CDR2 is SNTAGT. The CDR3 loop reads CASSDGSGNTDTQYF. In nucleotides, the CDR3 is TGTGCCAGCAGTGACGGGTCCGGGAACACAGATACGCAGTATTTT.

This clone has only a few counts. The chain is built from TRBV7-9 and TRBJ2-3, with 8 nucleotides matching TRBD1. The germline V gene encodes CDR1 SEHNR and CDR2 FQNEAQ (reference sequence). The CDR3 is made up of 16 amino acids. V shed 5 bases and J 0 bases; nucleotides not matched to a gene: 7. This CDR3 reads CASSAGTGPSTDTQYF. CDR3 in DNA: TGTGCCAGCAGCGCCGGGACAGGCCCTAGCACAGATACGCAGTATTTT.

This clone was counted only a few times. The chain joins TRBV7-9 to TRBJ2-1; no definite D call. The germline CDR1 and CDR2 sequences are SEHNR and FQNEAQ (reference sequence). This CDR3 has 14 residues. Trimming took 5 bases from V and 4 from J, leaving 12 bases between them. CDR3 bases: TGTGCCAGCAGCCCCAGGCTCTCTTACAATGAGCAGTTCTTC. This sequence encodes CASSPRLSYNEQFF. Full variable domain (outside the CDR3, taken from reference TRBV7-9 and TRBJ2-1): DTGVSQNPRHKITKRGQNVTFRCDPISEHNRLYWYRQTLGQGPEFLTYFQNEAQLEKSRLLSDRFSAERPKGSFSTLEIQRTEQGDSAMYLCASSPRLSYNEQFFGPGTRLTVL.

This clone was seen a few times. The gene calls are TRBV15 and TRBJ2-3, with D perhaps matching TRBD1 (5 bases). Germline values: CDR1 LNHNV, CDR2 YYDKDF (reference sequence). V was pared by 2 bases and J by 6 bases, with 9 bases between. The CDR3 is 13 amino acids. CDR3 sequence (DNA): TGTGCCACCAGCAGACAGGGAAGGGATACGCAGTATTTT. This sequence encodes CATSRQGRDTQYF. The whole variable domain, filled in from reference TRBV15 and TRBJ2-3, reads DAMVIQNPRYQVTQFGKPVTLSCSQTLNHNVMYWYQQKSSQAPKLLFHYYDKDFNNEADTPDNFQSRRPNTSFCFLDIRSPGLGDTAMYLCATSRQGRDTQYFGPGTRLTVL.

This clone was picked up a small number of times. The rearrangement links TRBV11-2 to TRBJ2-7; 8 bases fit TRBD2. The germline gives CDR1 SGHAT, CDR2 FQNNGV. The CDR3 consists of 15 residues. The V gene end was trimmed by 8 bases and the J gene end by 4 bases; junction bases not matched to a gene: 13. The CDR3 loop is CASSTGGVRWYEQYF. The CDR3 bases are TGTGCCAGCTCTACCGGGGGGGTACGTTGGTACGAGCAGTACTTC.

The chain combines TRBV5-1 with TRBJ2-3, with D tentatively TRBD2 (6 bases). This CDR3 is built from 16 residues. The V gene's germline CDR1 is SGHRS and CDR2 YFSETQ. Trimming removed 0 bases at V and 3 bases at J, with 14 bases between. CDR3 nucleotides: TGCGCCAGCAGCTTGGAACGGGGAGGTGGGACAGATACGCAGTATTTT. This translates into CASSLERGGGTDTQYF. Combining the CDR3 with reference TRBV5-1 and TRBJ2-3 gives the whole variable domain KAGVTQTPRYLIKTRGQQVTLSCSPISGHRSVSWYQQTPGQGLQFLFEYFSETQRNKGNFPGRFSGRQFSNSRSEMNVSTLELGDSALYLCASSLERGGGTDTQYFGPGTRLTVL.

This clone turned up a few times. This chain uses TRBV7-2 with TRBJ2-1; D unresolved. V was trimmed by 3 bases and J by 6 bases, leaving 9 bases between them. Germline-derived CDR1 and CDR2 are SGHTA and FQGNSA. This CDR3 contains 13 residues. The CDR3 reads CASSFRRINEQFF. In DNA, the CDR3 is TGTGCCAGCAGCTTTAGGCGAATCAATGAGCAGTTCTTC.

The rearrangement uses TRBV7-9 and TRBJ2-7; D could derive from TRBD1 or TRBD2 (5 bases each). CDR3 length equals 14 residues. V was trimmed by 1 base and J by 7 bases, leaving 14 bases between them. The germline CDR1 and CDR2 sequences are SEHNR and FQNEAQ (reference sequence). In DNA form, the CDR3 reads TGTGCCAGCAGCTTAGGGGGGTCTTGGCGGGAGCAGTACTTC. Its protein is CASSLGGSWREQYF.

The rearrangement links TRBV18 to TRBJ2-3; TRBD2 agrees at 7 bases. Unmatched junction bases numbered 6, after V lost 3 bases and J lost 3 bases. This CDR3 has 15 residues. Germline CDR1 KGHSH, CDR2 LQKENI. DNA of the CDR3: TGTGCCAGCTCACCCCCACTAGCGAGGACAGATACGCAGTATTTT. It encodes CASSPPLARTDTQYF.

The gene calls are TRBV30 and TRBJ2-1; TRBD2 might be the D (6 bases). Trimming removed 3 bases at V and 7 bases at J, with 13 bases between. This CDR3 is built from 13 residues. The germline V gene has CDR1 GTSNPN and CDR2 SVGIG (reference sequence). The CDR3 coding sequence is TGTGCCTGGAGGGGGGGTGAGTTTAATGAGCAGTTCTTC. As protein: CAWRGGEFNEQFF.

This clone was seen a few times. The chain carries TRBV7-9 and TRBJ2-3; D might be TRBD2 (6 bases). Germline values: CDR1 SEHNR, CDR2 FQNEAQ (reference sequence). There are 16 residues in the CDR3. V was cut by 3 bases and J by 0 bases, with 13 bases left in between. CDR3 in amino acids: CASSFGLGLSTDTQYF. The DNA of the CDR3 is TGTGCCAGCAGCTTTGGGTTGGGACTCAGCACAGATACGCAGTATTTT.

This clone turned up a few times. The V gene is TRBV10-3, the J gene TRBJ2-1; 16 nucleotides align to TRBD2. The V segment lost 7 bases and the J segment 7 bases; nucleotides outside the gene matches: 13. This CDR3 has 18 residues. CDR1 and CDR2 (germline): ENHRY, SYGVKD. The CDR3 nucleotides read TGTGCCATCATCGGGACTAGCGGGAGGGAAGTTATGTGGAATGAGCAGTTCTTC. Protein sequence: CAIIGTSGREVMWNEQFF.

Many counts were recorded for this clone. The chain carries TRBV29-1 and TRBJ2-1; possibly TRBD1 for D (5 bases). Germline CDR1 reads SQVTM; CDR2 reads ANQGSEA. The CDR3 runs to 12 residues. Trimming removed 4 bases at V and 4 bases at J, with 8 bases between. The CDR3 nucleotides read TGCAGCGTTGCGGCAGGGTACAATGAGCAGTTCTTC. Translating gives CSVAAGYNEQFF.

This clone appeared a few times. The DNA of the CDR3 is TGTGCCAGCAGCTTTCGGGGGAGCTCCTACGAGCAGTACGTC. As protein: CASSFRGSSYEQYV. V usage is TRBV5-4 and J usage is TRBJ2-7, with D maybe TRBD2 (6 bases). Per germline, CDR1 SGHNT and CDR2 YYREEE (reference sequence). This CDR3 is 14 amino acids long. V was cut by 2 bases and J by 0 bases, with 9 bases left in between.

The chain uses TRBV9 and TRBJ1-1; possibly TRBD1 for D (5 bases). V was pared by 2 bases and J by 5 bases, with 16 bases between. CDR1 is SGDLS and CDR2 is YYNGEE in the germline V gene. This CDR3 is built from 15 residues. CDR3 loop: CASSVGLLRGTEAFF. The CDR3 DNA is TGTGCCAGCAGCGTTGGATTGCTTCGGGGGACTGAAGCTTTCTTT.

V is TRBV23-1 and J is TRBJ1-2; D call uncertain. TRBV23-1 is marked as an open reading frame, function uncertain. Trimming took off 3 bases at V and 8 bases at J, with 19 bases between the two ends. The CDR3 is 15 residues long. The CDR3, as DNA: TGCGCCAGCAGTCACGTCCCTAGGGCCCCCAACGGCTACACCTTC. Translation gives CASSHVPRAPNGYTF.